This T cell receptor beta chain came from a study of OX40 agonist ivuxolimab in advanced cancers. Patients were ruled out by autoimmune disease history or systemic immunosuppression. Assay used: immunoSEQ multiplex PCR; TCRdb lists only in-frame clones, some missing. The table records about 48,000 clones, roughly 83% of them present only once. In this sample, this clone turned up a few times. Sample: CD4+ or CD8+ T cells sorted from blood, taken in a trial of the OX40 agonist ivuxolimab. This TCR was recovered from an adult with an advanced solid tumor such as melanoma, head and neck, liver or kidney cancer.

In DNA, the CDR3 is TGTGCCAGCAGAGGTAGGACAGCGTGGTATGACACTGAAGCTTTCTTT. Its translation is CASRGRTAWYDTEAFF. The gene calls are TRBV28 and TRBJ1-1; D perhaps matches TRBD1 (6 bases). This CDR3 spans 16 amino acids. Germline CDR1 reads MDHEN; CDR2 reads SYDVKM. Trimming cost V 6 bases and J 3 bases, with 20 bases left between them.